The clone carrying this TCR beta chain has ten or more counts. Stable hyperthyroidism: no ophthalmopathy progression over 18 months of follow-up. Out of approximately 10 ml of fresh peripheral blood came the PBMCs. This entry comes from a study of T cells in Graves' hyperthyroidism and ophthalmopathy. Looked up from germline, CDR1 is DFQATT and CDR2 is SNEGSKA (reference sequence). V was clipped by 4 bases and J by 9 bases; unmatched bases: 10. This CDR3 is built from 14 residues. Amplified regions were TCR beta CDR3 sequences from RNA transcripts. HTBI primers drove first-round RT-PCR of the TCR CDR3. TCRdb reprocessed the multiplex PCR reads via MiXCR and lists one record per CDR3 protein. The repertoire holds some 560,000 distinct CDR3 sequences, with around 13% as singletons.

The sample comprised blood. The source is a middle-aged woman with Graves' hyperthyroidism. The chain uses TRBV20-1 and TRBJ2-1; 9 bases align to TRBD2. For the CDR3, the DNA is TGCAGTGCTACTCTCGGGACTAGCCTCAGTGAGCAGTTCTTC. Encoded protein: CSATLGTSLSEQFF.